This T cell receptor beta chain derives from a study of blood T cell repertoires in COVID-19. Study summary: From the United States, Italy and Spain came samples of acute and convalescent COVID-19. Sources were T cells, B-cell-depleted T cells, or PBMCs; the material itself was cDNA or gDNA.

This clone has a handful of counts. Original analysis: Researchers report that nucleated cell counts were estimated from reference gene primer amplification. The table came from immunoSEQ multiplex PCR; TCRdb's copy has only in-frame clones and leaves some out. V, J and clone size were drawn from that table, and D and trimming were deduced from the DNA. The table includes about 53,000 clones, 77% detected once. Germline trimming cut 1 base from V and 2 bases from J; bases unmatched to any gene: 4. CDR3 length: 16 amino acids. Germline lookup yields CDR1 LGHNA and CDR2 YNFKEQ. The chain carries TRBV4-2 and TRBJ1-5; TRBD1 matches 8 bases. Sequences were obtained from peripheral blood. The source is a man aged 65 to 85 with active or convalescent COVID-19. CDR3 protein: CASSQGGGQGNQPQHF. The CDR3 DNA reads TGTGCCAGCAGCCAAGGGGGGGGACAGGGCAATCAGCCCCAGCATTTT.